Within the sample, the clone carrying this T cell receptor (beta chain) is large. Seattle's cohort entered during active infection and was followed longitudinally. This entry belongs to a study of blood T cell repertoires in COVID-19. In the study overall: Acute-phase and convalescent COVID-19 samples originated in the United States, Italy and Spain.

Authors' analysis steps: Estimated nucleated cell counts came from reference gene primer amplification. Assay used: immunoSEQ multiplex PCR; TCRdb lists only in-frame clones, some missing. From that table come the V and J calls and clone size; the DNA was used to work out D and trimming. The table shows about 170,000 clones, with 80% to 90% occurring only once. The clonotype comes from a woman aged 55 to 70 with COVID-19, enrolled during active disease. The sequenced sample consisted of peripheral blood.

For the CDR3, the DNA is TGTGCCAGCAACTTGTGGGGAGGGTCAGGCGATGAGCAGTTCTTC. Its protein product is CASNLWGGSGDEQFF. The gene calls are TRBV7-2 and TRBJ2-1; 7 bases map to TRBD2. V was clipped by 7 bases and J by 8 bases; unmatched bases: 14. Germline assignment: CDR1 SGHTA and CDR2 FQGNSA. This CDR3 has 15 amino acids. The full variable domain, its missing parts supplied by reference TRBV7-2 and TRBJ2-1, is GAGVSQSPSNKVTEKGKDVELRCDPISGHTALYWYRQSLGQGLEFLIYFQGNSAPDKSGLPSDRFSAERTGGSVSTLTIQRTQQEDSAVYLCASNLWGGSGDEQFFGPGTRLTVL.